A selection of T cell receptor beta chains follows, all from one sample in a study of CD8 T cells in Susac syndrome. Via MiXCR, TCRdb re-called the immunoSEQ multiplex PCR reads, giving one row per CDR3 protein. The table lists about 120,000 distinct CDR3 sequences, roughly 92% of them singletons. The sample taken for sequencing was CD4+ T cells from PBMCs. All receptors come from a human donor in good health. CDR3s include the opening cysteine and the closing phenylalanine or tryptophan. A D gene is named only where the DNA matches it firmly. The size field is filled for only some rows; it gives once, few, many or a size class.

TRBD2	NA	TRBV25-1	TRBJ2-7	CASSGGGLAGGPSYEQYF	TGTGCCAGCAGTGGGGGCGGGCTAGCGGGAGGGCCGTCCTACGAGCAGTACTTC
NA	NA	TRBV9	TRBJ2-5	CASSVQGGETQYF	TGTGCCAGCAGCGTACAGGGGGGAGAGACCCAGTACTTC
NA	NA	TRBV7-2	TRBJ2-1	CASSLSGLEQFF	TGTGCCAGCAGCCTTAGCGGCCTAGAGCAGTTCTTC
NA	once	TRBV7-2	TRBJ2-7	CASSVDGLEAYEQYF	TGTGCCAGCAGCGTAGATGGTCTGGAGGCCTACGAGCAGTACTTC
TRBD2	once	TRBV19	TRBJ2-1	CASSPPTSGSPHNEQFF	TGTGCCAGTAGCCCACCTACTAGCGGGAGTCCCCACAATGAGCAGTTCTTC
NA	NA	TRBV7-9	TRBJ2-3	CASSGVRIMGTDTQYF	TGTGCCAGCAGCGGAGTTAGGATAATGGGGACAGATACGCAGTATTTT
TRBD1	NA	TRBV6-2/TRBV6-3	TRBJ2-1	CASSGWTGAGDEQFF	TGTGCCAGCAGTGGTTGGACAGGGGCAGGCGATGAGCAGTTCTTC
NA	NA	TRBV4-1	TRBJ2-1	CASSTGGAGVHNEQFF	TGCGCCAGCAGCACCGGAGGAGCGGGCGTCCACAATGAGCAGTTCTTC
NA	NA	TRBV6-1	TRBJ1-4	CASSTLRATTNEKLFF	TGTGCCAGCAGTACGCTGAGGGCCACAACTAATGAAAAACTGTTTTTT
NA	NA	TRBV24-1	TRBJ2-7	CATSDPTRSRIGSYEQYF	TGTGCCACCAGTGATCCTACTCGGTCCAGGATAGGTTCCTACGAGCAGTACTTC
TRBD2	NA	TRBV20-1	TRBJ2-1	CSARTSAYNEQFF	TGCAGTGCTAGGACTAGCGCCTACAATGAGCAGTTCTTC
NA	NA	TRBV7-9	TRBJ1-5	CASSPVISNQPQHF	TGTGCCAGCAGCCCGGTGATAAGCAATCAGCCCCAGCATTTT
NA	NA	TRBV7-9	TRBJ1-1	CASHTGPTEAFF	TGTGCCAGCCATACGGGCCCCACTGAAGCTTTCTTT
NA	NA	TRBV30	TRBJ2-3	CAWRRGPGDTQYF	TGTGCCTGGCGGAGAGGGCCGGGAGATACGCAGTATTTT
TRBD2	NA	TRBV18	TRBJ2-7	CASSPFFVGGDEQYF	TGTGCCAGCTCACCTTTTTTTGTGGGAGGGGACGAGCAGTACTTC
NA	NA	TRBV10-2	TRBJ2-2	CASSKASNTGELFF	TGCGCCAGCTCGAAGGCTTCGAACACCGGGGAGCTGTTTTTT
TRBD1	once	TRBV29-1	TRBJ2-5	CSASRTGKEETQYF	TGCAGCGCCTCCCGGACAGGGAAGGAAGAGACCCAGTACTTC
NA	NA	TRBV29-1	TRBJ2-7	CSVPGRGSYEQYF	TGCAGCGTTCCAGGGAGAGGATCCTACGAGCAGTACTTC
NA	NA	TRBV4-3	TRBJ2-7	CASSQARTEAYEQYF	TGCGCCAGCAGCCAGGCACGGACGGAGGCTTACGAGCAGTACTTC
NA	NA	TRBV7-8	TRBJ2-5	CASSVGGSLETQYF	TGTGCCAGCAGTGTAGGGGGGTCCTTAGAGACCCAGTACTTC
NA	NA	TRBV19	TRBJ2-6	CASSDGLRSGANVLTF	TGTGCCAGTAGTGACGGGCTCAGGTCCGGGGCCAACGTCCTGACTTTC
TRBD2	NA	TRBV19	TRBJ2-7	CASRSSGPSYEQYF	TGTGCCAGTAGGTCTAGCGGGCCCTCCTACGAGCAGTACTTC
NA	NA	TRBV12-3/TRBV12-4	TRBJ1-4	CASSSPATNEKLFF	TGTGCCAGCAGTTCTCCTGCAACTAATGAAAAACTGTTTTTT
TRBD1	NA	TRBV2	TRBJ2-6	CASSEGMDRGWSYSGANVLTF	TGTGCCAGCAGTGAAGGGATGGACAGGGGGTGGTCCTACTCTGGGGCCAACGTCCTGACTTTC
TRBD2	NA	TRBV6-2/TRBV6-3	TRBJ2-1	CASTGGSSYNEQFF	TGTGCCAGCACCGGGGGGAGCTCCTACAATGAGCAGTTCTTC